This T cell receptor beta chain was documented in a study of Graves' ophthalmopathy and Graves' hyperthyroidism (dated 2018 in TCRdb). About the study as a whole: Hyperthyroidism was considered stable if no progression to ophthalmopathy occurred within 18 months of follow-up. To tell Graves' ophthalmopathy apart from Graves' hyperthyroidism, and to predict which patients would progress to ophthalmopathy, the study relied on TCR beta repertoire signatures. In total, approximately 140 blood samples were TCR-sequenced: roughly 45 ophthalmopathy, some 72 hyperthyroidism and about 17 hyperthyroidism-to-ophthalmopathy patients. A discovery set of more than 90 patients (roughly 41 ophthalmopathy, approximately 58 stable hyperthyroidism) was enrolled to explore V-J signatures distinguishing ophthalmopathy from hyperthyroidism. An independent validation cohort comprised 18 hyperthyroidism patients and over 15 patients who later progressed from hyperthyroidism to ophthalmopathy. In about six hyperthyroidism patients, the T-cell repertoires found in thyroid tissue were compared with those found in blood. Following sample collection, hyperthyroidism patients were given methimazole at a starting dose of 30 mg daily, and ophthalmopathy patients were given high-dose intravenous methylprednisolone. The investigation overall reported the following: No statistical method was used to predetermine the sample size, and group allocation was not hidden from the investigators. Ophthalmopathy was separated from stable hyperthyroidism by the 13-signature model with just under 90% sensitivity and just under 84% specificity in cross-validation and with 80%/75% in the test set. Most expanded thyroid clonotypes with frequency above 0.001 were also detected in blood, suggesting blood repertoires may reflect the thyroid immune response. In validation, the model predicted ophthalmopathy progression with 55% to 71% sensitivity and 72% to 80% specificity; 12 predicted patients were CT-confirmed with GO in a median of approximately 6.5 months.

With regard to this clonotype: Its antigen is still unknown. The record has no base qualities; no much larger clone is one base away.

For repertoire sequencing, the TCR beta CDR3 regions were amplified from RNA transcripts. A first-round RT-PCR used HTBI primers with the Qiagen OneStep RT-PCR kit, followed by a second-round multiplex PCR, size selection and purification. Sequencing of the libraries was carried out on an Illumina HiSeq2000 in paired-end mode with 100 bp reads. From the authors' description of their analysis: SOAPnuke was used to process the reads, removing any read that contained adapters or uncalled bases, had a mean Phred below 15, or lacked an exact match to the constant primer or identifier. High-quality paired reads were merged with COPE v1.2.5. Each unique nucleotide sequence was treated as a clonotype, and MiTCR v1.1 was used to align the clonotypes to the IMGT TRB V, D and J references. Only V-J combinations with frequency above 0.0001 were analysed, covering 99% to 99.2% of repertoires. A TCR clonal expansion and chaos score per V-J combination was defined as the ratio of F50 clonal expansion to chaos observed in the TCRdist matrix. Welch's t-statistics and random forest were used to reduce the features to about a dozen V-J combinations, which were then used as input to a naive Bayes classifier. Thyroid-blood repertoire similarity was quantified with the Morisita-Horn index. Clones were called with MiXCR by TCRdb after fastp trimmed the public reads at Q25, and only in-frame beta chains were retained. For every CDR3 protein sequence, its rows merge into one entry that carries the most common genes and DNA. The V and J calls were determined by TCRdb, not by the authors. The sample records over a million distinct CDR3 sequences, 35% to 40% of which are singletons. The top ten hold roughly 11% of the sample.

Hyperthyroidism patients were newly diagnosed, were aged 18 to 65 years, and had a disease duration under 2 months. Patients with other autoimmune diseases, uncontrolled infections, pregnancy or lactation were excluded from the study. Diagnosis relied on clinical symptoms, serum thyroxine, TRAb, thyroid ultrasound and orbital computed tomography. Total RNA was extracted with Trizol reagent and quality-checked on an Agilent 2100 Bioanalyzer. CDR1 and CDR2 are drawn from the germline V gene (reference sequence): DFQATT, SNEGSKA. Trimming removed 2 bases from V and 0 bases from J, leaving 17 bases between the germline ends. The CDR3 has 16 amino acids, counting the end cysteine and phenylalanine. The only DNA kept is the CDR3, 48 bases in frame from the first base.

The clonotype comes from an adult man with Graves' hyperthyroidism. Input material: peripheral blood or thyroid tissue (not recorded which). The V and J genes are TRBV20-1 and TRBJ2-7, and possibly TRBD1, on 6 matching bases. CDR3 loop: CSARPGQIPPSYEQYF. The nucleotide sequence reads as follows: TGCAGTGCTAGACCGGGACAAATACCCCCCTCCTACGAGCAGTACTTC.